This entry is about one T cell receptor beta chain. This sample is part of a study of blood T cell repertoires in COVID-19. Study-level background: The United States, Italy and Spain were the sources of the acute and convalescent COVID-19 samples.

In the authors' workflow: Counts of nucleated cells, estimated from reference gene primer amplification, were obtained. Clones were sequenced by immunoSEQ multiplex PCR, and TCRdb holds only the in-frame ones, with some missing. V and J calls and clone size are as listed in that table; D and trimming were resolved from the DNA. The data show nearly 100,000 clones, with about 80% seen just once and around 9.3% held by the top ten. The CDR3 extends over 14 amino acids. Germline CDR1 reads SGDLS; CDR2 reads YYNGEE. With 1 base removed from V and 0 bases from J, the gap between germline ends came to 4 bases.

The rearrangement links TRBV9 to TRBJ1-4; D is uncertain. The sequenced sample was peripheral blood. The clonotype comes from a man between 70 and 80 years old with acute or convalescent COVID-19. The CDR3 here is CASSVRATNEKLFF. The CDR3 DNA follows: TGTGCCAGCAGCGTACGAGCAACTAATGAAAAACTGTTTTTT. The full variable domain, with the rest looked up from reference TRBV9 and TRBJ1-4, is DSGVTQTPKHLITATGQRVTLRCSPRSGDLSVYWYQQSLDQGLQFLIQYYNGEERAKGNILERFSAQQFPDLHSELNLSSLELGDSALYFCASSVRATNEKLFFGSGTQLSVL.